This TCR beta chain is from a study of blood T cell repertoires in COVID-19. The CDR3 has 13 amino acids. J gave up 0 bases and V 10 bases, and 4 bases lay outside the gene matches. Germline loops: CDR1 ENHRY, CDR2 SYGVKD. TCRdb's table, derived via immunoSEQ multiplex PCR, lists solely in-frame clones and lacks some. The profile shows roughly 160,000 clones, about 83% of them singletons. Sequenced material: peripheral blood. The sequence was obtained from a woman older than 75 with COVID-19, enrolled during active disease. The rearrangement joins TRBV10-3 to TRBJ2-7; 9 nucleotides line up with TRBD1. The DNA of the CDR3 is TGTGCCACCCGGGACAGGGTCTCCTACGAGCAGTACTTC. Translation: CATRDRVSYEQYF.